The T cell receptor (beta chain) under discussion was sequenced for a study of shared clonotypes between healthy human individuals. The CDR3 extends over 15 amino acids. Germline V CDR1 and CDR2: SNHLY, FYNNEI. V lost 1 base to trimming and J lost 6 bases; unmatched junction nucleotides: 6. Samples underwent the assay at deep level. Sequenced by immunoSEQ multiplex PCR; TCRdb stores in-frame clones only, minus some. The sample holds 2 million to 3 million clones, more than 80% seen once. The sequencing input was naive CD4+ T cells sorted from blood. Stated subset: CD45RA+ positively selected. This clonotype was sampled from a young man in good health. This rearrangement joins TRBV2 to TRBJ2-1, with TRBD2 matching over 7 bases. CDR3: CASSEEAGYLNEQFF. For the CDR3, the DNA is TGTGCCAGCAGTGAAGAAGCGGGATACCTCAATGAGCAGTTCTTC.